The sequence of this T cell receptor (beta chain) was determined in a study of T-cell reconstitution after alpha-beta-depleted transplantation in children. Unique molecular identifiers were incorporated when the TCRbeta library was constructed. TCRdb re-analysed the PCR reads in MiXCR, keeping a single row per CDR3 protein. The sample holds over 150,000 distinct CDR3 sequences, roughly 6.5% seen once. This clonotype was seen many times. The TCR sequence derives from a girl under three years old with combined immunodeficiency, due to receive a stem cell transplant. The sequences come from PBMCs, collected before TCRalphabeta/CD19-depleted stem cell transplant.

The CDR3 region has the DNA TGTGCCAGCAGCGAGTCTAGGGTCGGAGCCAAAAACATTCAGTACTTC. Protein: CASSESRVGAKNIQYF. V is TRBV7-8 and J is TRBJ2-4; D remains ambiguous. V dropped 5 bases and J dropped 0 bases, with 14 bases sitting between them. Germline V lookup: CDR1 SGHVS, CDR2 FQNEAQ. CDR3 length: 16 amino acids.